This TCR beta chain emerged from a study of regulatory dendritic cells for organ transplantation. Per the germline V gene, CDR1 is SGHRS and CDR2 is YFSETQ. The CDR3 spans 16 residues. The V and J ends lost 1 base and 4 bases, in that order; junction bases with no gene match: 8. Clones were read by immunoSEQ multiplex PCR, and TCRdb kept only the in-frame ones, dropping some. The sample consists of about 12,000 clones, 74% of them appearing once. Study-wide points: Memory CD8+ clonal expansion seemed more limited with regulatory than mature dendritic cells.

CFSE-labeled sorted T cells met regulatory or mature dendritic cells for around five days. As for this clone: Its antigen is still unknown.

The sequence was obtained from a human donor in good health. Sample: naive CD4+ T cells from blood cultured with regulatory dendritic cells. The sample's subset: CD45RA+ naive T cells. The chain is built from TRBV5-1 and TRBJ2-3; 8 bases match TRBD1. The CDR3 loop is CASSLKTGGSADTQYF. The CDR3 DNA is TGCGCCAGCAGCTTGAAAACAGGGGGAAGCGCAGATACGCAGTATTTT.